This TCR beta chain was recovered during a study of cytomegalovirus exposure and HLA in healthy donors. V was pared by 6 bases and J by 4 bases, with 6 bases between. CDR1 and CDR2 (germline): GTSNPN, SVGIG (reference sequence). This CDR3 comprises 11 residues. A word on this clone: Antigen unknown.

PCR involved 60 Vbeta and 13 Jbeta primers. Clones were read by immunoSEQ multiplex PCR, and TCRdb kept only the in-frame ones, dropping some. The sample comprises around 200,000 clones, 75% to 80% of which are singletons, and around 2% rests with the top ten. Overall study results and limits: Certain indistinguishable V segments, among them TRBV6-2 and TRBV6-3, were excluded.

Sequences were obtained from PBMCs. This TCR was recovered from a man between 18 and 35 years old in good health and CMV-seronegative. The chain couples TRBV30 to TRBJ1-4; D possibly corresponds to TRBD1 (5 bases). The CDR3 here is CACRDNEKLFF. Here the CDR3 DNA reads TGTGCCTGCAGGGATAATGAAAAACTGTTTTTT.